A few counts support the clone carrying this T cell receptor (beta chain). These data come from a study of blood T cell repertoires in COVID-19. On the study more broadly: Sites across the United States, Italy and Spain contributed samples from acute and convalescent COVID-19. PBMCs, B-cell-depleted T cells, or T cells were the source of the cDNA or gDNA that made up the material.

As handled by the study authors: It was from reference gene primer amplification that nucleated cell counts were estimated. The assay was immunoSEQ multiplex PCR, and TCRdb's table has in-frame clones only and misses some. V and J calls plus clone size are reproduced from that table; the DNA served to infer D and trimming. The table has about 220,000 clones, 84% seen once. Germline CDR1 reads SGHVT; CDR2 reads SQSDAQ. The V and J ends lost 1 base and 7 bases respectively, with 5 bases between them. The CDR3 sequence is 12 residues long. This rearrangement joins TRBV7-4 to TRBJ1-5, with D unresolved. The TCR sequence derives from a woman aged 60-75 years with acute or convalescent COVID-19. The sample was peripheral blood. CDR3 bases: TGTGCCAGCAGCTTAGGAGAGCAGCCCCAGCATTTT. It yields the protein CASSLGEQPQHF. Full variable domain (missing parts from reference TRBV7-4 and TRBJ1-5): GAGVSQSPRYKVAKRGRDVALRCDSISGHVTLYWYRQTLGQGSEVLTYSQSDAQRDKSGRPSGRFSAERPERSVSTLKIQRTEQGDSAVYLCASSLGEQPQHFGDGTRLSIL.